Below are 30 T cell receptor beta chains sequenced from a single sample in a study of glioma-infiltrating T cells listed by TCRdb under 2016. TCRdb records Illumina MiSeq as the sequencer. The iRepertoire nested amplicon-rescue multiplex PCR (arm-PCR) platform was used to amplify TCR alpha and beta CDR3 regions from RNA. TCRdb reprocessing: public reads trimmed at Q25 with fastp, clones called with MiXCR, in-frame beta chains kept. Here each entry gathers all rows of one CDR3 protein and keeps the most common genes and DNA. Present in this sample are 84,000 or so distinct CDR3 sequences, about 23% of which were seen just once. The ten most abundant clones make up 6.7% of the sample. The sequenced sample was glioma tissue, nonneoplastic brain tissue, or PBMCs (not recorded which). These receptors all stem from a human donor with low-grade glioma or glioblastoma, undergoing nonglioma brain surgery, or in good health (not recorded which).

Ten or more counts support this clonotype. The gene calls are TRBV19 and TRBJ2-5; the D is unclear. From germline, CDR1 is LNHDA and CDR2 SQIVND (reference sequence). CDR3 length: 14 amino acids. The ends were cut back, 7 bases at V and 2 bases at J, with 14 bases in the middle. The chain's CDR3 is CASKSNGPQETQYF. CDR3 bases: TGTGCCAGTAAATCAAACGGGCCTCAAGAGACCCAGTACTTC.

Ten or more counts support this clonotype. The gene calls are TRBV10-3 and TRBJ2-7; weak D call: TRBD1 (6 bases). The V gene's germline CDR1 is ENHRY and CDR2 SYGVKD. The CDR3 is 12 residues long. Trimming left V 10 bases short and J 3 bases short, with 13 bases between. The CDR3: CATRDNDYEQYF. CDR3 DNA sequence: TGTGCCACCCGGGACAATGACTACGAGCAGTACTTC.

This clonotype was observed at least ten times. The chain couples TRBV7-2 to TRBJ2-3; 13 bases align to TRBD2. CDR3 length: 19 residues. V was pared by 4 bases and J by 9 bases, with 19 bases of the junction left unmatched. Per the germline V gene, CDR1 is SGHTA and CDR2 is FQGNSA. The CDR3 loop reads CASSSQPPRLAGGEDTQYF. The CDR3 nucleotides are TGTGCCAGCAGCTCACAACCTCCTCGACTAGCGGGGGGTGAAGACACGCAGTATTTT.

This clonotype was seen ten or more times. This sequence joins TRBV15 and TRBJ1-5, with D perhaps TRBD1 (6 bases). Between the trimmed V and J ends, which lost 8 bases and 6 bases, there was a span of 14 bases. Germline V gene sequence: CDR1 LNHNV, CDR2 YYDKDF (reference sequence). The CDR3 loop spans 13 amino acids. CDR3: CATGGGFGQPQHF. CDR3 in DNA: TGTGCCACCGGGGGCGGGTTCGGTCAGCCCCAGCATTTT.

A word on this clonotype: A much bigger clone sits one base away, suggesting this may be a read error. V gene TRBV3-1 combines with J gene TRBJ2-1; 7 positions match TRBD2. The CDR3 is 16 amino acids. Germline CDR1 reads LGHDT; CDR2 reads YNNKEL (reference sequence). The CDR3, as DNA: TGTGCCAGCAGCCCCCGCGGGACTACCCGTTGGAATGGGCAGTTCTTC. Its translation: CASSPRGTTRWNGQFF.

The table lists this clonotype with many counts. The chain links TRBV18 to TRBJ1-1; 9 nucleotides match TRBD1. Germline CDR1 and CDR2: KGHSH and LQKENI. The CDR3 loop spans 16 amino acids. The trim removed 1 base at V and 3 bases at J, leaving 6 bases unmatched. Here the CDR3 DNA reads TGTGCCAGCTCACCACTAATACAGGGGGCGGACACTGAAGCTTTCTTT. Amino acids: CASSPLIQGADTEAFF.

There are many counts of this clonotype. The gene calls are TRBV6-1 and TRBJ1-2, with D tentatively TRBD1 (6 bases). Germline V gene data show CDR1 as MNHNS and CDR2 as SASEGT. There are 14 residues in the CDR3. V was pared by 6 bases and J by 4 bases, with 15 bases between. The CDR3 here is CASSHGGTGYGYTF. The CDR3 nucleotides read TGTGCCAGCAGCCACGGGGGCACCGGCTATGGCTACACCTTC.

This clonotype was seen only once. This chain links TRBV11-2 with TRBJ2-7; 11 bases align to TRBD2. Trimming took 5 bases from V and 0 from J; bases not matched to a gene: 3. The CDR3 has 15 amino acids. Germline V gene sequence: CDR1 SGHAT, CDR2 FQNNGV. CDR3 sequence (DNA): TGTGCCAGCAGCCAGACTAGCGGGACCTCCTACGAGCAGTACTTC. Protein product: CASSQTSGTSYEQYF.

This chain uses TRBV29-1 with TRBJ1-2; D ambiguous. Trimming took off 3 bases at V and 2 bases at J, with 4 bases between the two ends. Germline CDR1 is SQVTM and CDR2 is ANQGSEA. The CDR3 is 11 amino acids. As DNA, the CDR3 is TGCAGCGTTGAGGACAACTATGGCTACACCTTC. Its translation is CSVEDNYGYTF.

CDR3 amino acids: CASSLELRETQYF. The DNA of the CDR3 is TGTGCCAGCAGCTTGGAACTCAGGGAGACCCAGTACTTC. V usage is TRBV5-4 and J usage is TRBJ2-5; D is unclear. The CDR3 is made up of 13 amino acids. Germline-derived CDR1 and CDR2 are SGHNT and YYREEE (reference sequence). V shed 0 bases and J shed 5 bases, with 8 bases lying between them.

This clonotype was counted ten times or more. This chain connects TRBV20-1 to TRBJ1-1; D is possibly TRBD1 (6 bases). There are 14 residues in the CDR3. The V gene's germline CDR1 is DFQATT and CDR2 SNEGSKA (reference sequence). V lost 0 bases to trimming and J lost 4 bases, with 12 bases between them. The DNA of the CDR3 is TGCAGTGCTAGAGATATCCGGGGGGCCACTGAAGCTTTCTTT. Translated, it gives CSARDIRGATEAFF.

The chain combines TRBV12-3 or TRBV12-4 with TRBJ2-1, with 13 bases fitting TRBD2. This CDR3 has 14 residues. The J segment lost 8 bases and the V segment lost 7 bases, leaving 5 bases of the junction unmatched. In DNA form, the CDR3 reads TGTGCCAGCATGTGGACTAGCGGGAGCGATGAGCAGTTCTTC. The encoded protein is CASMWTSGSDEQFF.

Details on this clonotype: A much larger clone lies a single base off, so this may be a read error. J is TRBJ2-3 and V is TRBV2, with D tentatively TRBD1 or TRBD2 (5 bases each). The CDR3 spans 14 residues. The V gene's germline CDR1 is SNHLY and CDR2 FYNNEI. Trimming left V 7 bases short and J 2 bases short, with 13 bases between. CDR3 DNA: TGTGCCAGCAACCCCGGGGCCCACACAGATACGCAGTATTTT. Translation gives CASNPGAHTDTQYF. Together with reference TRBV2 and TRBJ2-3, the CDR3 gives the full variable domain: EPEVTQTPSHQVTQMGQEVILRCVPISNHLYFYWYRQILGQKVEFLVSFYNNEISEKSEIFDDQFSVERPDGSNFTLKIRSTKLEDSAMYFCASNPGAHTDTQYFGPGTRLTVL.

On this clonotype itself: This sequence may be a read error, since a much larger clone differs from it by one base. The CDR3 reads CASSANSGSVETKYF. As DNA, the CDR3 is TGTGCCAGCTCAGCGAATAGCGGGAGCGTTGAGACCAAGTACTTC. This chain uses TRBV18 with TRBJ2-5, with TRBD2 matching over 9 bases. This CDR3 has 15 residues. Germline V CDR1 and CDR2: KGHSH, LQKENI.

This clonotype was seen repeatedly, ten times or more. This chain uses TRBV7-6 with TRBJ2-7, with TRBD1 matching over 7 bases. The J segment lost 6 bases and the V segment lost 2 bases, leaving 7 bases of the junction unmatched. The CDR3 loop spans 14 amino acids. Germline V gene sequence: CDR1 SGHVS, CDR2 FNYEAQ. CDR3 amino acids: CASSLRQGSGEQYF. In DNA form, the CDR3 reads TGTGCCAGCAGCTTAAGACAGGGATCCGGCGAGCAGTACTTC.

This clonotype occurred many times. The rearrangement links TRBV6-1 to TRBJ2-7; D might be TRBD2 (6 bases). From germline, CDR1 is MNHNS and CDR2 SASEGT. This CDR3 region has 15 residues. Trimming left V 5 bases short and J 2 bases short, with 16 bases between. The CDR3 coding sequence is TGTGCCAGCAGTCCCCTACGGGGGACCACCTACGAGCAGTACTTC. The encoded protein is CASSPLRGTTYEQYF.

This clonotype came up many times. The chain has TRBV28 and TRBJ1-1, with a possible D match to TRBD1 (5 bases). Germline values: CDR1 MDHEN, CDR2 SYDVKM. CDR3 size: 15 residues. V dropped 5 bases and J dropped 4 bases, with 17 bases sitting between them. The CDR3 DNA reads TGTGCCAGCAGTCCCCCGGCAGGGAGGATCACTGAAGCTTTCTTT. It codes for CASSPPAGRITEAFF.

This clonotype appeared many times. This CDR3 is CASSLSGQGYNEQFF. CDR3 coding DNA: TGCGCCAGCAGTTTATCGGGACAGGGCTACAATGAGCAGTTCTTC. This sequence joins TRBV4-1 and TRBJ2-1; TRBD1 aligns across 9 bases. V trimming: 6 bases; J trimming: 3 bases; junction bases outside the gene matches: 6. The CDR3 has 15 residues. Germline CDR1 MGHRA, CDR2 YSYEKL.

The rearrangement links TRBV14 to TRBJ2-7, with a weak D call TRBD1 (6 bases). Trimming stripped 4 bases from V and 5 bases from J, with 15 bases between. Germline loops: CDR1 SGHDN, CDR2 FVKESK. The CDR3 has 14 amino acids. This chain's CDR3 is CASSPEWGRDEQYF. The CDR3 DNA reads TGTGCCAGCAGCCCTGAGTGGGGGCGGGACGAGCAGTACTTC.

This clonotype appeared many times. V is TRBV4-1 and J is TRBJ2-3; 9 bases are shared with TRBD2. J was trimmed by 6 bases and V by 1 base; bases with no gene match: 2. The CDR3 has 14 amino acids. Germline V lookup: CDR1 MGHRA, CDR2 YSYEKL. CDR3 sequence: CASSQGTSEDTQYF. The CDR3 bases are TGCGCCAGCAGCCAAGGGACTAGCGAGGATACGCAGTATTTT.

The V gene is TRBV5-1, the J gene TRBJ1-1; 7 bases map to TRBD1. CDR3 size: 15 residues. Trimming at V came to 0 bases and at J to 4 bases, leaving 6 bases not matched to a gene. CDR1 is SGHRS, CDR2 YFSETQ, per germline. CDR3 nucleotide sequence: TGCGCCAGCAGCTTGGCGACAGGGTATGGCACTGAAGCTTTCTTT. Translating gives CASSLATGYGTEAFF.

The J gene is TRBJ2-1, the V gene TRBV27; D possibly uses TRBD1 or TRBD2 (6 bases each). Per germline, CDR1 MNHEY and CDR2 SMNVEV (reference sequence). V lost 5 bases, J lost 7 bases, and 15 bases lay in between. The CDR3 is made up of 14 amino acids. CDR3 in DNA: TGTGCCAGCAGTCCCTATTGGGGGGCGAATGAGCAGTTCTTC. It translates to CASSPYWGANEQFF.

As regards this clonotype: The junction and the germline gene differ at one end; a read error may be behind it. This chain uses TRBV28 with TRBJ2-1, with D maybe TRBD1 (5 bases). The CDR3 is made up of 14 amino acids. Per germline, CDR1 MDHEN and CDR2 SYDVKM. The CDR3 nucleotides read TGTGCCAGCAGTCGACAGCCACGCTACTATGAGCAGTTCTTC. Its translation: CASSRQPRYYEQFF. Filled out from reference TRBV28 and TRBJ2-1, the complete variable domain reads DVKVTQSSRYLVKRTGEKVFLECVQDMDHENMFWYRQDPGLGLRLIYFSYDVKMKEKGDIPEGYSVSREKKERFSLILESASTNQTSMYLCASSRQPRYYEQFFGPGTRLTVL.

Concerning this clonotype: It is likely a read error, because the conserved phenylalanine at the end of the CDR3 is missing. The genes are TRBV7-7 and TRBJ2-5; perhaps TRBD2 as D (6 bases). Trimming stripped 5 bases from V and 0 bases from J, with 13 bases between. The CDR3 extends over 15 amino acids. Germline-derived CDR1 and CDR2 are SSHAT and FNYEAQ (reference sequence). CDR3 DNA: TGTGCCAGCAGCCCCCGTCGCGGGAACCAAGAGACCCAGTACCTC. Translated: CASSPRRGNQETQYL.

The chain employs TRBV11-2 and TRBJ1-1, with D possibly TRBD1 on 6 matching bases. V lost 5 bases, J lost 1 base, and 17 bases lay in between. CDR1 SGHAT and CDR2 FQNNGV come from the germline V gene. This CDR3 is built from 16 residues. The CDR3 sequence: CASSPRTAKANTEAFF. The CDR3 DNA is TGTGCCAGCAGCCCCAGGACAGCAAAAGCGAACACTGAAGCTTTCTTT.

This clonotype was recorded at least ten times. V and J are TRBV27 and TRBJ1-1, with D possibly TRBD1 on 5 matching bases. The CDR3 covers 14 residues. CDR1 MNHEY and CDR2 SMNVEV come from the germline V gene (reference sequence). V lost 5 bases to trimming and J lost 5 bases, with 15 bases between them. The CDR3 coding sequence is TGTGCCAGCAGTAAAACCGGGACCGGGACTGAAGCTTTCTTT. Its protein is CASSKTGTGTEAFF.

Notes on this clonotype: The junction departs from germline at one end; a sequencing error may be responsible. This chain links TRBV5-4 with TRBJ2-5; 10 bases align to TRBD2. The CDR3 length is 17 residues. Per the germline V gene, CDR1 is SGHNT and CDR2 is YYREEE (reference sequence). CDR3 DNA: TGTGCCACCAGCTTGGAGGTCCGAGCGGGAGGGGGAGAGACCCAGTACTTC. Protein: CATSLEVRAGGGETQYF.

This clonotype was seen repeatedly, ten times or more. The chain has TRBV18 and TRBJ2-1; D could derive from TRBD1 or TRBD2 (5 bases each). From germline, CDR1 is KGHSH and CDR2 LQKENI. This CDR3 has 12 amino acids. Trimming removed 2 bases from V and 10 bases from J, with 9 bases in between. The CDR3: CASSPGGVEQFF. CDR3 bases: TGTGCCAGCTCACCAGGGGGAGTCGAGCAGTTCTTC.

Ten or more counts support this clonotype. The chain carries TRBV20-1 and TRBJ2-3, with 11 nucleotides matching TRBD2. Germline V gives CDR1 DFQATT, CDR2 SNEGSKA (reference sequence). V lost 1 base, J lost 9 bases, and 12 bases stayed unmatched. The CDR3 runs to 16 residues. The CDR3 region has the DNA TGCAGTGCTAGAGGGGGAGGTGGCCTAGCGGGAGGAACGCAGTATTTT. It is translated as CSARGGGGLAGGTQYF.

With regard to this clonotype: It may be a read error: a sequence one base away is much more abundant. The chain is built from TRBV5-6 and TRBJ2-3; D uncertain. This CDR3 has 11 residues. Per germline, CDR1 SGHDT and CDR2 YYEEEE. Written as DNA, the CDR3 is TGTGCCAGCAGCTTCACAGATGCGCAGTATTTT. Protein sequence: CASSFTDAQYF. The whole variable domain, remainder taken from reference TRBV5-6 and TRBJ2-3, is DAGVTQSPTHLIKTRGQQVTLRCSPKSGHDTVSWYQQALGQGPQFIFQYYEEEERQRGNFPDRFSGHQFPNYSSELNVNALLLGDSALYLCASSFTDAQYFGPGTRLTVL.